One T cell receptor (beta chain) is described in this entry. The V end lost 5 bases, the J end lost 9 bases, and 22 bases lay between the germline ends. This CDR3 is built from 15 residues. CDR1 is MNHNY and CDR2 is SVGAGI in the germline V gene (reference sequence). The sample originates from a study of blood T cell repertoires in COVID-19. Looking at the study overall: There were acute and convalescent COVID-19 samples, and they came from the United States, Italy and Spain. T cells, B-cell-depleted T cells, or PBMCs provided the cDNA or gDNA that served as material.

Which cohort a participant joined came from the clinical history participants gave. Profiled with immunoSEQ multiplex PCR; TCRdb holds only in-frame clones, not every one. The top ten clones hold approximately 3.8% of a sample with tens of thousands of clones, about four fifths of them seen once. The sequence was obtained from a woman between 40 and 55 years old with acute COVID-19. The chain recombines TRBV6-6 with TRBJ1-1; maybe TRBD1 (6 bases). The sample was PBMCs or T cells enriched from blood (not recorded which). The CDR3 sequence is CASSNTSPQGTQAFF. In DNA form, the CDR3 reads TGTGCCAGCAGTAACACAAGCCCACAGGGAACTCAAGCTTTCTTT.